Listed below are T cell receptor beta chains from one sample, sequenced in a study of T-cell reconstitution after alpha-beta-depleted transplantation in children. MiXCR, applied by TCRdb to the PCR reads, yields one record per CDR3 protein. Among 250,000 to 300,000 distinct CDR3 sequences, roughly 11% were seen once, and the ten largest hold about 20%. This material consisted of peripheral blood, taken 180 days after TCRalphabeta/CD19-depleted stem cell transplant. The origin of the receptors is a male patient between 2 and 15 years old who had a stem cell transplant for chronic granulomatous disease, so the T cells may come from the graft donor. Both conserved end residues are part of each CDR3. Each record gives: V gene, J gene, CDR3 length, D gene, clone size, CDR3 DNA, CDR3 protein. D genes are given only for firm matches. A clone size is listed for some rows: how often the clone was seen (once, few, many), or a class if it is expanded.

>TRBV6-4|TRBJ1-1|13|-|many
TGTGCCAGCAGTGACTCTCCGGGAACTGAAGCTTTCTTT
CASSDSPGTEAFF
>TRBV2|TRBJ1-2|13|-|many
TGTGCCAGCAGTGAATCCGGGACGAAAGGCTACACCTTC
CASSESGTKGYTF
>TRBV15|TRBJ1-1|13|-|many
TGTGCCACCAGCAGAGCGGTCTACACTGAAGCTTTCTTT
CATSRAVYTEAFF
>TRBV10-2|TRBJ1-5|16|-|many
TGCGCCAGCAGTGAGTCCCAGGGAGCCCCAAATCAGCCCCAGCATTTT
CASSESQGAPNQPQHF
>TRBV18|TRBJ2-5|13|TRBD2|many
TGTGCCAGCTCGCGGGGACTAGCAGAGACCCAGTACTTC
CASSRGLAETQYF
>TRBV7-2|TRBJ2-2|15|-|many
TGTGCCAGCAGCTTATCGCGGACAACCCTCGGGGAGCTGTTTTTT
CASSLSRTTLGELFF
>TRBV2|TRBJ1-1|13|-|-
TGTGCCAGCACTAAAGAGGAGGGCACTGAAGCTTTCTTT
CASTKEEGTEAFF
>TRBV5-1|TRBJ2-5|18|-|many
TGCGCCAGCAGCTCCCAACCCCCGGGACCTATATGGGCTGAGACCCAGTACTTC
CASSSQPPGPIWAETQYF
>TRBV20-1|TRBJ2-3|13|TRBD2|many
TGCAGTGCTATGGGGGGGGTACTGAATACGCAGTATTTT
CSAMGGVLNTQYF
>TRBV20-1|TRBJ2-1|16|TRBD2|many
TGCAGTGCACCGCGAGCGGGGCGACGAACTTACAATGAGCAGTTCTTC
CSAPRAGRRTYNEQFF
>TRBV12-3/TRBV12-4|TRBJ2-1|11|-|many
TGTGCCAGCAGTTTCCCCATGGCGCAGTTCTTC
CASSFPMAQFF
>TRBV4-3|TRBJ2-1|16|TRBD1|-
TGCGCCAGCAGCGAAGACTCCGGGACAGCTAACAATGAGCAGTTCTTC
CASSEDSGTANNEQFF
>TRBV12-3/TRBV12-4|TRBJ1-5|14|-|many
TGTGCCAGCAGTACTTTAACAGGGTTTGGGCCCCAGCATTTT
CASSTLTGFGPQHF
>TRBV6-1|TRBJ2-7|13|-|many
TGTGCCAGCAGCCCACTTGGGTACCACGAGCAGTACTTC
CASSPLGYHEQYF
>TRBV12-3/TRBV12-4|TRBJ2-2|15|-|many
TGTGCCAGCAGTTTTGGGGACCGGATTCCCGGGGAGCTGTTTTTT
CASSFGDRIPGELFF
>TRBV11-3|TRBJ2-5|17|TRBD1|many
TGTGCCAGCAGCTTAGATCTGGGACAGGGTATCGGAGAGACCCAGTACTTC
CASSLDLGQGIGETQYF
>TRBV18|TRBJ1-6|17|-|few
TGTGCCAGCTCAACAAGAGGCGGGAACAGCCAGGATTCACCCCTCCACTTT
CASSTRGGNSQDSPLHF
>TRBV4-3|TRBJ2-7|16|-|many
TGCGCCAGCAGCCAAGTTTGGGGGATGTCGTCCTACGAGCAGTACTTC
CASSQVWGMSSYEQYF
>TRBV4-3|TRBJ2-7|14|TRBD1|many
TGCGCCAGCAGCCCCGGGACAGGCGCTGGGGAGCAGTACTTC
CASSPGTGAGEQYF
>TRBV20-1|TRBJ1-6|14|TRBD1|many
TGCAGTGCTAGAGAGTGGTTGGGACAGTCCACAGTGCACTTT
CSAREWLGQSTVHF
>TRBV7-8|TRBJ2-5|18|-|many
TGTGCCAGCAGCCCTCAAAGACCAGGGATAGCGAGCCAAGAGACCCAGTACTTC
CASSPQRPGIASQETQYF
>TRBV20-1|TRBJ2-1|14|TRBD2|many
TGCAGTGCTAGTAGCCTAGCGGGAGTCAATGAGCAGTTCTTC
CSASSLAGVNEQFF
>TRBV9|TRBJ1-1|15|-|many
TGTGCCAGCAGCGTAGGAATCAGGGCAGGCACTGAAGCTTTCTTT
CASSVGIRAGTEAFF
>TRBV27|TRBJ2-7|14|-|many
TGTGCCAGCAGTTTACCGGGGCCCTCCTACGAGCAGTACTTC
CASSLPGPSYEQYF
>TRBV4-3|TRBJ2-4|17|TRBD1|many
TGCGCCAGCAGCCAAGCTTCTTCCGGGACAGTGGGGCTCATTCAGTACTTC
CASSQASSGTVGLIQYF
>TRBV2|TRBJ2-5|15|TRBD1|few
TGTGCCAGCACGGACAGGGGGCAGAGGAGGGAGACCCAGTACTTC
CASTDRGQRRETQYF
>TRBV10-3|TRBJ1-5|14|-|many
TGTGCCATCGAACCTTCCGGACATCATCAGCCCCAGCATTTT
CAIEPSGHHQPQHF
>TRBV12-3/TRBV12-4|TRBJ1-2|14|-|many
TGTGCCAGCAGTTCCGGCTCTACGGCGGGAGGCTACACCTTC
CASSSGSTAGGYTF
>TRBV7-2|TRBJ1-1|14|-|-
TGTGCCAGCAGCTTGTGGAGGCGGGGCACTGAAGCTTTCTTT
CASSLWRRGTEAFF
>TRBV12-3/TRBV12-4|TRBJ2-5|14|-|many
TGTGCCAGCAGTAACGGACCGCAGCAAGAGACCCAGTACTTC
CASSNGPQQETQYF
>TRBV16|TRBJ1-1|14|-|few
TGTGCCAGCAGCAGGGCCACCGGAAGCACTGAAGCTTTCTTT
CASSRATGSTEAFF
>TRBV12-3/TRBV12-4|TRBJ2-7|17|-|many
TGTGCCAGCAGTTCCTCGTCCACTAGCAAAGGGGCATACGAGCAGTACTTC
CASSSSSTSKGAYEQYF
>TRBV12-3/TRBV12-4|TRBJ1-2|14|TRBD1|many
TGTGCCAGCAGTCCGACAGGGGCCGGGTATGGCTACACCTTC
CASSPTGAGYGYTF
>TRBV7-9|TRBJ2-1|17|TRBD2|many
TGTGCCAGCAGCCCAGGGACTAGCGGGAGAAATCTCAATGAGCAGTTCTTC
CASSPGTSGRNLNEQFF
>TRBV12-3/TRBV12-4|TRBJ2-7|14|-|many
TGTGCCAGCAGTTTAGCGGGAAATTCCTACGAGCAGTACTTC
CASSLAGNSYEQYF
>TRBV11-1|TRBJ2-1|12|TRBD1|many
TGTGCCAGCAGCCCACGACAGGGGGATTGGTTCTTC
CASSPRQGDWFF
>TRBV5-5|TRBJ1-6|16|-|many
TGTGCCAGCAGCCACCACAGTCCGGGGGCCCGATCACCCCTCCACTTT
CASSHHSPGARSPLHF
>TRBV12-3/TRBV12-4|TRBJ2-3|15|-|many
TGTGCCAGCAGTAGGGGGGACAGTAGCACAGATACGCAGTATTTT
CASSRGDSSTDTQYF
>TRBV7-3|TRBJ2-7|15|TRBD2|many
TGTGCCAGCAGCCTCGATCCGGGACTAGCCTACGAGCAGTACTTC
CASSLDPGLAYEQYF